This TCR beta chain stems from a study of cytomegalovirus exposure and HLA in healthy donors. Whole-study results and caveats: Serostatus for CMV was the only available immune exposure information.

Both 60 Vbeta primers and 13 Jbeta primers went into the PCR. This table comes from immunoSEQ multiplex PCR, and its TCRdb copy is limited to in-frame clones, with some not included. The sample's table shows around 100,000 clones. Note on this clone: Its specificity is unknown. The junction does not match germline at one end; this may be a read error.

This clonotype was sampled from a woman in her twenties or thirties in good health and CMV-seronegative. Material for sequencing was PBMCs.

CDR3 sequence reads: CASSPPGQGSPSQGTQYF. The CDR3 nucleotides are TGTGCCAGCTCACCACCGGGACAGGGGAGCCCCTCCCAAGGGACCCAGTACTTC. The chain is built from TRBV18 and TRBJ2-5, with TRBD1 identical over 10 bases. CDR3 size: 18 residues. Germline lookup yields CDR1 KGHSH and CDR2 LQKENI.